Below are 29 T cell receptor beta chains sequenced from a single sample in a study of OX40 agonist ivuxolimab in advanced cancers. Here immunoSEQ multiplex PCR was the method, and the copy in TCRdb shows in-frame clones only, minus some. The table has 55,000 to 65,000 clones, approximately 92% seen once. The sample consisted of CD4+ or CD8+ T cells sorted from blood, taken in a trial of the OX40 agonist ivuxolimab. These receptors came from an adult with an advanced solid tumor such as melanoma, head and neck, liver or kidney cancer.

The V gene is TRBV4-1, the J gene TRBJ2-1, with D tentatively TRBD2 (6 bases). The germline V gene has CDR1 MGHRA and CDR2 YSYEKL. The CDR3 is 15 residues long. Trimming took off 1 base at V and 10 bases at J, with 17 bases between the two ends. In DNA, the CDR3 is TGCGCCAGCAGCCAAGGAGAGAGGGCGGGGCCGGAGCAGTTCTTC. The encoded protein is CASSQGERAGPEQFF.

This clone was found once. The chain couples TRBV12-5 to TRBJ2-1; 8 nucleotides match TRBD1. The V gene end was trimmed by 4 bases and the J gene end by 8 bases; junction bases not matched to a gene: 10. CDR1 is LGHNT and CDR2 is FRNRAP in the germline V gene. This CDR3 region has 15 residues. CDR3 region: CASGYTGQGSDEQFF. CDR3 in DNA: TGTGCTAGTGGTTACACTGGACAGGGATCAGATGAGCAGTTCTTC.

The CDR3 DNA sequence: TGTGCCTGGAGCCTAGGGTATGGTACTCAGCCCCAGCATTTT. It codes for CAWSLGYGTQPQHF. The rearrangement joins TRBV30 to TRBJ1-5, with D unresolved. CDR3 size: 14 residues. V gave up 3 bases and J gave up 6 bases, with 15 bases separating them. Per germline, CDR1 GTSNPN and CDR2 SVGIG (reference sequence). Full variable domain (remainder filled in from reference TRBV30 and TRBJ1-5): SQTIHQWPATLVQPVGSPLSLECTVEGTSNPNLYWYRQAAGRGLQLLFYSVGIGQISSEVPQNLSASRPQDRQFILSSKKLLLSDSGFYLCAWSLGYGTQPQHFGDGTRLSIL.

The rearrangement joins TRBV28 to TRBJ1-3; D is undetermined. V gave up 6 bases and J gave up 3 bases, with 21 bases separating them. The germline gives CDR1 MDHEN, CDR2 SYDVKM. This CDR3 spans 17 amino acids. CDR3 amino acids: CASSIQAFSVGGNTIYF. For the CDR3, the DNA is TGTGCCAGCAGCATCCAGGCTTTCTCGGTGGGTGGAAACACCATATATTTT.

This chain uses TRBV11-2 with TRBJ2-7; no reliable D call. CDR1 SGHAT and CDR2 FQNNGV come from the germline V gene. V gave up 5 bases and J gave up 6 bases, with 8 bases separating them. This CDR3 region has 11 residues. The CDR3 coding sequence is TGTGCCAGCAGCCATTTGACCGAGCAGTACGTC. Translating gives CASSHLTEQYV.

J is TRBJ1-5 and V is TRBV27; D might be TRBD1 (6 bases). The ends were cut back, 6 bases at V and 7 bases at J, with 16 bases in the middle. Germline CDR1 MNHEY, CDR2 SMNVEV (reference sequence). The CDR3 runs to 14 residues. As DNA, the CDR3 is TGTGCCAGCAGCATTACAGGGAGCGGCCAGCCCCAGCATTTT. Amino acid sequence: CASSITGSGQPQHF.

V is TRBV10-3 and J is TRBJ1-4; 8 bases agree with TRBD1. This CDR3 contains 14 residues. Trimming removed 8 bases from V and 1 base from J; junction bases left unmatched: 3. Germline V gene lookup returns CDR1 ENHRY and CDR2 SYGVKD. As DNA, the CDR3 is TGTGCCATCTCAGGACAGGGAACTAATGAAAAACTGTTTTTT. This encodes CAISGQGTNEKLFF.

The count of this clone is one. The chain uses TRBV7-6 and TRBJ2-2; possibly TRBD1 for D (6 bases). The CDR3 has 14 residues. Germline V gene sequence: CDR1 SGHVS, CDR2 FNYEAQ. The V gene lost 4 bases and the J gene lost 4 bases, with 10 bases spanning the gap. This CDR3 reads CASSSRGGTGELFF. DNA for the CDR3: TGTGCCAGCAGCTCCCGAGGGGGCACCGGGGAGCTGTTTTTT.

V is TRBV9 and J is TRBJ1-6; the D is unclear. The CDR3 covers 13 residues. Germline CDR1 is SGDLS and CDR2 is YYNGEE. Deletions cut 0 bases from V and 6 bases from J, with 4 bases between. The CDR3 reads CASSVDLNSPLHF. The CDR3 nucleotides are TGTGCCAGCAGCGTAGATCTTAATTCACCCCTCCACTTT.

The chain links TRBV29-1 to TRBJ2-3; D is unresolved. V shed 1 base and J shed 6 bases, with 11 bases lying between them. The CDR3 is 13 residues long. Germline V gene lookup returns CDR1 SQVTM and CDR2 ANQGSEA. For the CDR3, the DNA is TGCAGCGTTGAAGGGCTAGTAGACGATACGCAGTATTTT. Protein product: CSVEGLVDDTQYF.

In this sample, this clone turned up once. The gene calls are TRBV28 and TRBJ1-1, with D maybe TRBD1 (5 bases). Germline values: CDR1 MDHEN, CDR2 SYDVKM. Trimming shortened V by 2 bases and J by 1 base, and 11 bases separated the two germline ends. The CDR3 sequence is 15 residues long. The CDR3 DNA sequence: TGTGCCAGCAGTTTACGGGGGGAATCGAACACTGAAGCTTTCTTT. Residues: CASSLRGESNTEAFF.

The chain carries TRBV5-5 and TRBJ1-2, with no clear D. Germline V CDR1 and CDR2: SGHKS, YYEKEE (reference sequence). Trimming shortened V by 3 bases and J by 7 bases, and 7 bases separated the two germline ends. This CDR3 has 11 residues. CDR3 sequence reads: CASSSVGGYTF. The CDR3 coding sequence is TGTGCCAGCAGCTCCGTGGGTGGCTACACCTTC.

V usage is TRBV28 and J usage is TRBJ1-5; D is perhaps TRBD1 (5 bases). Trimming removed 1 base from V and 5 bases from J, with 9 bases in between. This CDR3 has 14 amino acids. Germline values: CDR1 MDHEN, CDR2 SYDVKM. The CDR3 loop reads CASSLSGRDQPQHF. For the CDR3, the DNA is TGTGCCAGCAGTTTATCAGGGAGGGATCAGCCCCAGCATTTT.

J is TRBJ2-7 and V is TRBV4-3, with D hard to call. The V gene lost 3 bases and the J gene lost 5 bases, with 11 bases spanning the gap. Germline assignment: CDR1 LGHNA and CDR2 YSLEER. CDR3 length equals 13 residues. The CDR3 here is CASSHLLGNEQYF. The DNA of the CDR3 is TGCGCCAGCAGCCACCTCCTTGGGAACGAGCAGTACTTC.

The rearrangement links TRBV9 to TRBJ1-3; unclear D gene. The CDR3 has 16 amino acids. The V end was cut by 0 bases, the J end by 0 bases, with 10 bases between. Per germline, CDR1 SGDLS and CDR2 YYNGEE. CDR3 loop: CASSVAEEGSGNTIYF. CDR3 in DNA: TGTGCCAGCAGCGTAGCTGAGGAGGGCTCTGGAAACACCATATATTTT. Drawing the rest from reference TRBV9 and TRBJ1-3, the complete variable domain is DSGVTQTPKHLITATGQRVTLRCSPRSGDLSVYWYQQSLDQGLQFLIQYYNGEERAKGNILERFSAQQFPDLHSELNLSSLELGDSALYFCASSVAEEGSGNTIYFGEGSWLTVV.

This clone has a single count. The gene calls are TRBV6-6 and TRBJ2-7; D may be TRBD2 (5 bases). Germline values: CDR1 MNHNY, CDR2 SVGAGI (reference sequence). The CDR3 spans 12 residues. The DNA for the CDR3 is TGTGCTACCCAGACCGGGACCTACGAGCAGTACTTC. Its protein product is CATQTGTYEQYF.

V and J are TRBV4-1 and TRBJ1-1; D might be TRBD1 (6 bases). V was clipped by 4 bases and J by 4 bases, with 10 bases between them. The CDR3 runs 13 residues. Looked up from germline, CDR1 is MGHRA and CDR2 is YSYEKL. CDR3 protein: CASSRTGSTEAFF. The CDR3 DNA sequence: TGCGCCAGCAGCCGTACAGGGAGCACTGAAGCTTTCTTT.

This rearrangement joins TRBV6-5 to TRBJ2-2; D might be TRBD1 or TRBD2, each matching 5 bases. The ends were cut back, 2 bases at V and 4 bases at J, with 11 bases in the middle. The CDR3 has 15 amino acids. Germline CDR1 reads MNHEY; CDR2 reads SVGAGI. DNA of the CDR3: TGTGCCAGCAGTTACGGGACCCCCAGCACCGGGGAGCTGTTTTTT. Translation: CASSYGTPSTGELFF.

The rearrangement uses TRBV9 and TRBJ2-7; TRBD1 matches 11 bases. This CDR3 comprises 14 residues. CDR1 SGDLS and CDR2 YYNGEE come from the germline V gene. With V trimmed by 4 bases and J by 4 bases, 4 bases remained unmatched. For the CDR3, the DNA is TGTGCCAGCAGCCTCGGACAGGGGGCGTACGAGCAGTACTTC. Its protein product is CASSLGQGAYEQYF. The full variable domain, its missing parts supplied by reference TRBV9 and TRBJ2-7, is DSGVTQTPKHLITATGQRVTLRCSPRSGDLSVYWYQQSLDQGLQFLIQYYNGEERAKGNILERFSAQQFPDLHSELNLSSLELGDSALYFCASSLGQGAYEQYFGPGTRLTVT.

The V call is TRBV5-1, the J call TRBJ2-1; weak D call: TRBD2 (6 bases). The V and J ends lost 2 bases and 7 bases respectively, with 16 bases between them. Germline V gene data show CDR1 as SGHRS and CDR2 as YFSETQ. The CDR3 has 15 residues. CDR3 loop: CASSFGQRRGNEQFF. CDR3 nucleotide sequence: TGCGCCAGCAGCTTTGGCCAGCGGAGGGGTAATGAGCAGTTCTTC.

The chain combines TRBV19 with TRBJ2-2; TRBD1 matches 11 bases. Germline values: CDR1 LNHDA, CDR2 SQIVND (reference sequence). This CDR3 has 18 amino acids. The J segment lost 6 bases and the V segment lost 0 bases, leaving 9 bases of the junction unmatched. The CDR3 nucleotides are TGTGCCAGTAGTATAGATTACGGGACAGGGGGTCGCGCCGGGGAGCTGTTTTTT. Translating it yields CASSIDYGTGGRAGELFF.

The chain links TRBV4-3 to TRBJ2-5; D uncertain. The V end was cut by 5 bases, the J end by 0 bases, with 10 bases between. The CDR3 length is 14 residues. Looked up from germline, CDR1 is LGHNA and CDR2 is YSLEER. In DNA form, the CDR3 reads TGCGCCAGCAGCTTCCAGTGGAACCAAGAGACCCAGTACTTC. This translates into CASSFQWNQETQYF.

The gene calls are TRBV6-5 and TRBJ1-2; D is possibly TRBD1 (5 bases). V lost 5 bases, J lost 10 bases, and 11 bases lay in between. Looked up from germline, CDR1 is MNHEY and CDR2 is SVGAGI. The CDR3 has 11 amino acids. CDR3 sequence: CASSVQALYTF. The CDR3 region has the DNA TGTGCCAGCAGTGTACAGGCGCTCTACACCTTC.

V is TRBV6-5 and J is TRBJ1-6; D is ambiguous. This CDR3 region has 14 residues. Looked up from germline, CDR1 is MNHEY and CDR2 is SVGAGI. V was trimmed by 5 bases and J by 4 bases, leaving 9 bases between them. In DNA form, the CDR3 reads TGTGCCAGCAGTACGGGGATTTATAATTCACCCCTCCACTTT. This translates into CASSTGIYNSPLHF.

The genes are TRBV15 and TRBJ2-5; TRBD2 agrees at 11 bases. Trimming took 5 bases from V and 5 from J; bases not matched to a gene: 7. The CDR3 is made up of 15 amino acids. Germline V gene lookup returns CDR1 LNHNV and CDR2 YYDKDF (reference sequence). CDR3 DNA: TGTGCCACCAGCGGGCTAGCGGGGGGTTGGGAGACCCAGTACTTC. Translated, it gives CATSGLAGGWETQYF.

V usage is TRBV7-3 and J usage is TRBJ1-3; D perhaps matches TRBD1 (5 bases). The CDR3 has 15 residues. Per the germline V gene, CDR1 is SGHTA and CDR2 is FQGTGA. Trimming stripped 5 bases from V and 0 bases from J, with 11 bases between. The CDR3 nucleotides read TGTGCCAGCAGCATAAGGGGCGGCTCTGGAAACACCATATATTTT. This translates into CASSIRGGSGNTIYF.

The chain joins TRBV19 to TRBJ2-3; D might be TRBD1 (6 bases). Germline lookup yields CDR1 LNHDA and CDR2 SQIVND (reference sequence). This CDR3 spans 13 amino acids. The V end was cut by 10 bases, the J end by 0 bases, with 11 bases between. The CDR3 nucleotides read TGTGCCACCGCAGGGGATAGCACAGATACGCAGTATTTT. Translating it yields CATAGDSTDTQYF.

The rearrangement uses TRBV6-5 and TRBJ1-1; 8 nucleotides agree with TRBD1. CDR1 is MNHEY and CDR2 is SVGAGI in the germline V gene. The CDR3 is 15 residues long. Unmatched junction bases numbered 9, after V lost 6 bases and J lost 3 bases. The CDR3 is CASRTDREGDTEAFF. For the CDR3, the DNA is TGTGCCAGCAGAACGGACAGGGAAGGGGACACTGAAGCTTTCTTT.

The DNA of the CDR3 is TGCAGTGCTAGTAGGGGCGGGGAGCTGTTTTTT. It yields the protein CSASRGGELFF. The chain uses TRBV20-1 and TRBJ2-2, with D possibly being TRBD1 (5 bases). Germline V lookup: CDR1 DFQATT, CDR2 SNEGSKA (reference sequence). The CDR3 is made up of 11 amino acids. The V and J ends lost 3 bases and 7 bases respectively, with 6 bases between them.